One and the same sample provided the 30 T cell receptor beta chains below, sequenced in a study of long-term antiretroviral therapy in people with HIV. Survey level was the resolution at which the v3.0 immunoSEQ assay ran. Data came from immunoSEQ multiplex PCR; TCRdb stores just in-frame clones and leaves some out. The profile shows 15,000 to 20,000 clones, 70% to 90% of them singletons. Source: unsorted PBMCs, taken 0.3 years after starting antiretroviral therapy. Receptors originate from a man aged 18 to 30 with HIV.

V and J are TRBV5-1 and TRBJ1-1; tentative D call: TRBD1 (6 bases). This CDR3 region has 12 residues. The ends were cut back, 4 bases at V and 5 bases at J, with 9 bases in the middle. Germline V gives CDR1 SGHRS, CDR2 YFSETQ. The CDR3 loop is CASSQGQTEAFF. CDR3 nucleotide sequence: TGCGCCAGCAGCCAGGGACAAACTGAAGCTTTCTTT.

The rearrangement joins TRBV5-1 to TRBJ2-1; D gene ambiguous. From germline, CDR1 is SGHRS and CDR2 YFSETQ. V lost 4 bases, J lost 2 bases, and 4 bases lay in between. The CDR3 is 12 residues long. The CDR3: CASSMAYNEQFF. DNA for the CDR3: TGCGCCAGCAGCATGGCCTACAATGAGCAGTTCTTC.

CDR3: CASSLAQNTEAFF. CDR3 DNA sequence: TGCGCCAGCAGCTTGGCTCAGAACACTGAAGCTTTCTTT. The V call is TRBV5-1, the J call TRBJ1-1; D is uncertain. The V gene lost 0 bases and the J gene lost 1 base, with 4 bases spanning the gap. This CDR3 comprises 13 residues. Germline V gene lookup returns CDR1 SGHRS and CDR2 YFSETQ.

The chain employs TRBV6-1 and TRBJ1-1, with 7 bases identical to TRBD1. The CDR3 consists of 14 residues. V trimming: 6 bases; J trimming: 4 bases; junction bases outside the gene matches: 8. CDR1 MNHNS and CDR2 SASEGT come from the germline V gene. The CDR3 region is CASRDRRRATEAFF. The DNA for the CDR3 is TGTGCCAGCAGGGACAGGCGAAGGGCCACTGAAGCTTTCTTT.

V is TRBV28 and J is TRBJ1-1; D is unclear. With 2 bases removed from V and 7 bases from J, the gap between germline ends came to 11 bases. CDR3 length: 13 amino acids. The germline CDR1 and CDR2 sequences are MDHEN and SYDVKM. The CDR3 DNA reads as TGTGCCAGCAGTTTAAACCGAGGGTTTGAAGCTTTCTTT. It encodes CASSLNRGFEAFF.

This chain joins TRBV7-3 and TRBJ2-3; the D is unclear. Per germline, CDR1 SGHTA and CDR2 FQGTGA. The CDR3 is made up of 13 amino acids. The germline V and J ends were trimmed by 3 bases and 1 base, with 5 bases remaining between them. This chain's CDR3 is CASSFEGTDTQYF. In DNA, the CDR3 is TGTGCCAGCAGCTTTGAAGGCACAGATACGCAGTATTTT.

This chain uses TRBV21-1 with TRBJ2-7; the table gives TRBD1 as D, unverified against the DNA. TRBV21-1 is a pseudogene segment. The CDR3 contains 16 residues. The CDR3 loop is CASSEAQASCAYEQYV. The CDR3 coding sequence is TGTGCCAGCAGCGAAGCCCAGGCGTCTTGCGCCTACGAGCAGTACGTC.

This chain's CDR3 is CASSFGTAASQPQHF. The CDR3 nucleotides are TGTGCCAGCAGTTTCGGGACAGCGGCTAGTCAGCCCCAGCATTTT. The V gene is TRBV28, the J gene TRBJ1-5, with 7 nucleotides matching TRBD1. There are 15 residues in the CDR3. The V and J ends lost 3 bases and 6 bases, in that order; junction bases with no gene match: 8. Germline V gene sequence: CDR1 MDHEN, CDR2 SYDVKM.

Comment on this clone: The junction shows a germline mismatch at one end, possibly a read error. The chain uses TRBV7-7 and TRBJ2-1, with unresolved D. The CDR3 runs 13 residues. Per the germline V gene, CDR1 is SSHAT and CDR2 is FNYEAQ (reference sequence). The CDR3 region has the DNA TGTGCTAGCAGCCCTCTGCTTTACAATGAGCAGTTCTTC. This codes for CASSPLLYNEQFF.

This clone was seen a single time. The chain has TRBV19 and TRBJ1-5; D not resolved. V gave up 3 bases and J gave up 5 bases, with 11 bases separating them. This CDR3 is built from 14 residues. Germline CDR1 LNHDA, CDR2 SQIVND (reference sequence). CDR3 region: CASSIGGWDQPQHF. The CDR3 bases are TGTGCCAGTAGTATCGGTGGCTGGGATCAGCCCCAGCATTTT.

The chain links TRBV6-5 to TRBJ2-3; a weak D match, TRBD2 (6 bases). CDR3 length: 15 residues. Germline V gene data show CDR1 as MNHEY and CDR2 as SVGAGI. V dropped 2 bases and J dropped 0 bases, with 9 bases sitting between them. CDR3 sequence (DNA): TGTGCCAGCAGTTACGAGGGACTGAGCACAGATACGCAGTATTTT. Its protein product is CASSYEGLSTDTQYF.

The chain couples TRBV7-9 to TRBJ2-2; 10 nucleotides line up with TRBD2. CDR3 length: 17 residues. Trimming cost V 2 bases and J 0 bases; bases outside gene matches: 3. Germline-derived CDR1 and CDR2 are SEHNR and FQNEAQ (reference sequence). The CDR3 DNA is TGTGCCAGCAGCTTACCTAGCGGGGGCCCGAACACCGGGGAGCTGTTTTTT. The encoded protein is CASSLPSGGPNTGELFF.

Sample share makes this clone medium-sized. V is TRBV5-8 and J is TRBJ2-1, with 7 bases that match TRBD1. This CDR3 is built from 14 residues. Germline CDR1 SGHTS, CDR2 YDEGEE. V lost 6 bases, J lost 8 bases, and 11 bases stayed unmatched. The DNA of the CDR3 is TGTGCCAGCATTGGGACAGCCTCCTCGGATGAGCAGTTCTTC. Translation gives CASIGTASSDEQFF.

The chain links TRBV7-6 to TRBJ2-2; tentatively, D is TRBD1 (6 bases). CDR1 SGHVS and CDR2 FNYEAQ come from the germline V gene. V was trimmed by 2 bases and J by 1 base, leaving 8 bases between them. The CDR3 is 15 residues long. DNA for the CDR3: TGTGCCAGCAGCTTATCCAGGGGGAACACCGGGGAGCTGTTTTTT. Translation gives CASSLSRGNTGELFF.

The CDR3 spells CASSQNQGPGSPSPLHF. In DNA form, the CDR3 reads TGCGCCAGCAGCCAAAACCAGGGGCCAGGGTCCCCTTCACCCCTCCACTTT. The chain links TRBV4-1 to TRBJ1-6, with TRBD1 as a possible D gene (6 bases). Trimming stripped 2 bases from V and 9 bases from J, with 20 bases between. CDR1 is MGHRA, CDR2 YSYEKL, per germline. The CDR3 is made up of 17 amino acids.

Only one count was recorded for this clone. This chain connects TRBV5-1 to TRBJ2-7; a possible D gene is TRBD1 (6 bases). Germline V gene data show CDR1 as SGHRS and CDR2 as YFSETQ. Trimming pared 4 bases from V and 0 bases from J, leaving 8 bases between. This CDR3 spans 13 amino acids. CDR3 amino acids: CASSGDNSYEQYF. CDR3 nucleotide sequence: TGCGCCAGCAGCGGGGACAACTCCTACGAGCAGTACTTC.

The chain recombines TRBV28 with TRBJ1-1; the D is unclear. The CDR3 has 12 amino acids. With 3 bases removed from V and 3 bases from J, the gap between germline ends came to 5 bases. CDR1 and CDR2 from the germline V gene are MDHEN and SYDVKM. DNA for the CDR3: TGTGCCAGCAGTTTTTTTGACACTGAAGCTTTCTTT. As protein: CASSFFDTEAFF.

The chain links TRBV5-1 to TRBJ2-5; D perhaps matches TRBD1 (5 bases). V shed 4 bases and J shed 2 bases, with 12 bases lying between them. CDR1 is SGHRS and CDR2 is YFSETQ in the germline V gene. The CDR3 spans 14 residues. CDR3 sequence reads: CASSLLGEQETQYF. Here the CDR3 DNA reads TGCGCCAGCAGCCTCTTAGGGGAACAAGAGACCCAGTACTTC.

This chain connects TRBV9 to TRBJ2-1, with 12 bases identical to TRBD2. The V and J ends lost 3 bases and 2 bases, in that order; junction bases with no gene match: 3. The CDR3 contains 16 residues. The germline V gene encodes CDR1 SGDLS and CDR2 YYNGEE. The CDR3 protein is CASSGPSGGAYNEQFF. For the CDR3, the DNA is TGTGCCAGCAGCGGACCTAGCGGGGGGGCCTACAATGAGCAGTTCTTC.

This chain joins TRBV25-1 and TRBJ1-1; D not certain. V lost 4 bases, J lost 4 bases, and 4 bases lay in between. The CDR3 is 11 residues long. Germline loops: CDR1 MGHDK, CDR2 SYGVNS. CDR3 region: CASSVSTEAFF. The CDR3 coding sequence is TGTGCCAGCAGTGTAAGCACTGAAGCTTTCTTT.

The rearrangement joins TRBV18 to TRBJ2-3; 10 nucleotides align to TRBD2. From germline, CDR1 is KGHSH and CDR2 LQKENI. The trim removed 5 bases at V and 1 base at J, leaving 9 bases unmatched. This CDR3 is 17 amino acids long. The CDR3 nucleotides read TGTGCCAGCTCATGGACTAGCGGCTACACCGGCACAGATACGCAGTATTTT. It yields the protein CASSWTSGYTGTDTQYF.

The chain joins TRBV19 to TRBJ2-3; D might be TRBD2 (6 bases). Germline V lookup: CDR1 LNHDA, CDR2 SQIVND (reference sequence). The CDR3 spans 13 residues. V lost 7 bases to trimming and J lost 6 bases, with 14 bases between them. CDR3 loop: CASTVPGRDTQYF. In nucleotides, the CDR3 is TGTGCCAGTACAGTCCCGGGGAGGGATACGCAGTATTTT.

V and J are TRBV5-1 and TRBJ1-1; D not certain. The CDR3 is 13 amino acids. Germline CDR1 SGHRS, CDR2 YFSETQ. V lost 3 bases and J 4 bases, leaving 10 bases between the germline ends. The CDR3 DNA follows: TGCGCCAGCAGCTCAATGGAAGGCACTGAAGCTTTCTTT. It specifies CASSSMEGTEAFF.

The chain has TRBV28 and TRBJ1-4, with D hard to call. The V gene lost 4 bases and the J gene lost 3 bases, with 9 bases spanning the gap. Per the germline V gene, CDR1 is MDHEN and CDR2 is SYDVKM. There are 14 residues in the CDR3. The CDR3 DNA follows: TGTGCCAGCAGTTCCCCCTGGGCTAATGAAAAACTGTTTTTT. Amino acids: CASSSPWANEKLFF.

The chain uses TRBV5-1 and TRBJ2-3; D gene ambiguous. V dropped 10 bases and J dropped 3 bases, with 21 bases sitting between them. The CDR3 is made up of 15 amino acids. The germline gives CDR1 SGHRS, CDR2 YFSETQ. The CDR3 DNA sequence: TGCGCCTCCTACATGGGCGGCCATGCGACAGATACGCAGTATTTT. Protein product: CASYMGGHATDTQYF.

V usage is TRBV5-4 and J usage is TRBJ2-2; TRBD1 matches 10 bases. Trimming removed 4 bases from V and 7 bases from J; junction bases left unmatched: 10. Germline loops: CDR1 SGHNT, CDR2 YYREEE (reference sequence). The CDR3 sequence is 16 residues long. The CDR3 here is CASSPPGQGLSGELFF. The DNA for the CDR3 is TGTGCCAGCAGCCCCCCGGGACAGGGGCTGAGCGGGGAGCTGTTTTTT.

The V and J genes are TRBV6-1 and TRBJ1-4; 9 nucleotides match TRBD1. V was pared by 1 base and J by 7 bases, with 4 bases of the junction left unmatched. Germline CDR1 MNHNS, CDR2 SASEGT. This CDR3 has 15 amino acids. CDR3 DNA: TGTGCCAGCAGTGAAGGGACAGGGGACGCTGAAAAACTGTTTTTT. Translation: CASSEGTGDAEKLFF.

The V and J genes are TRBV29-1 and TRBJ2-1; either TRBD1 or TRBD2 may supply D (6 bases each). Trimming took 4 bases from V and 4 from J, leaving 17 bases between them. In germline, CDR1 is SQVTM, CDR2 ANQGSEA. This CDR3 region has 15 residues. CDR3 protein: CSVAYEGGPYNEQFF. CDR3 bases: TGCAGCGTTGCTTATGAGGGGGGACCATACAATGAGCAGTTCTTC.

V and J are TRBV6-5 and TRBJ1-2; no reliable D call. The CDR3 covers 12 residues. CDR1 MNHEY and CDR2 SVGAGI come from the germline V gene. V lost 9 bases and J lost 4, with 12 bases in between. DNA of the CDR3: TGTGCCAGTTACGAGGTGGTCTATGGCTACACCTTC. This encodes CASYEVVYGYTF.

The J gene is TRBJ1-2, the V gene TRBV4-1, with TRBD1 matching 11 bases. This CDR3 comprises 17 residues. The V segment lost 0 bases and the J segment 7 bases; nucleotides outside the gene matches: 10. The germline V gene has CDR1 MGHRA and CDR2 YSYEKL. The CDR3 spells CASSQDLGTGGASGYTF. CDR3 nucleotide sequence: TGCGCCAGCAGCCAAGATCTGGGGACAGGGGGGGCCAGTGGCTACACCTTC.